Shown below are 3 T cell receptor beta chains from a single sample sequenced in a study of regulatory T cells in long-lasting Graves disease (dated by TCRdb to the early 2020s). The time point label on this specimen signifies: newly diagnosed GD, antithyroid drugs for less than 3 months. RNA was extracted from PBMCs in TRIzol for both TCR sequencing and RNA sequencing. Receptor amplification or capture employed multiplex PCR. Instrument on record: Illumina HiSeq 4000. TCR beta libraries were built with iRepertoire HTBI primers and Arm-PCR amplification of CDR3 regions. TCRdb passed the public sequencing reads through fastp at Q25 and MiXCR, retaining productive beta sequences. When rows share a CDR3 protein, they turn into one entry using the most common DNA and genes. The sample table records some 500,000 distinct CDR3 sequences; 16% of these occur just once. The ten top clones hold approximately 25% of the sample.

The sample also formed part of further work on T cells in Graves' hyperthyroidism and ophthalmopathy.

The sample in question was peripheral blood mononuclear cells (PBMCs), obtained at new diagnosis, from a patient treated with antithyroid drugs. The receptor source for this set is a woman aged 35 to 60 with Graves disease. Donor details come from another sample of the same person, matched by shared clones.

The chain links TRBV7-6 to TRBJ2-1; D unclear. The V gene lost 1 base and the J gene lost 7 bases, with 11 bases spanning the gap. Per germline, CDR1 SGHVS and CDR2 FNYEAQ. The CDR3 is 14 residues long. CDR3 protein: CASSLDRGINEQFF. Written as DNA, the CDR3 is TGTGCCAGCAGCTTAGATAGAGGAATAAATGAGCAGTTCTTC.

This clonotype was found a few times. This chain links TRBV29-1 with TRBJ1-1; maybe TRBD1 (5 bases). The ends were cut back, 1 base at V and 7 bases at J, with 10 bases in the middle. CDR1 and CDR2 from the germline V gene are SQVTM and ANQGSEA. This CDR3 spans 12 amino acids. CDR3 coding DNA: TGCAGCGTTGAAGGTCAGGGTAATGAAGCTTTCTTT. Protein sequence: CSVEGQGNEAFF.

This clonotype was found a few times. The rearrangement links TRBV5-1 to TRBJ2-2; TRBD2 matches at 7 bases. CDR3 size: 15 residues. V lost 5 bases, J lost 1 base, and 5 bases stayed unmatched. The germline gives CDR1 SGHRS, CDR2 YFSETQ. The DNA for the CDR3 is TGCGCCAGCAGTGAGCGGGAACTGAACACCGGGGAGCTGTTTTTT. Translated: CASSERELNTGELFF.